This is a list of T cell receptor beta chains from one sample in a study of T cell responses to AZD1222 COVID-19 vaccine. The data were produced by immunoSEQ multiplex PCR, yet TCRdb's version contains in-frame clones alone and is incomplete. The sample yields under 150,000 clones, 88% seen once. This specimen was peripheral blood, taken on day 0 of MenACWY control vaccination. The receptors come from an adult in good health. CDR3s include the opening cysteine and the closing phenylalanine or tryptophan. The order of the fields is V gene, D gene, J gene, clone size, CDR3 DNA, CDR3 protein. The D gene is left open where the match is weak. Some rows have no size entry. The others give once, few or many, or a class for an expanded clone.

TRBV27	NA	TRBJ2-1	NA	TGTGCCAGCAGTTTTGGCGGGGGCGAGCAGTTCTTC	CASSFGGGEQFF
TRBV28	NA	TRBJ2-2	NA	TGTGCCAGCACCTCAATGGGGTACACCGGGGAGCTGTTTTTT	CASTSMGYTGELFF
TRBV16	NA	TRBJ1-1	NA	TGTGCCAGCAGCCACTCCGGACCCTCGGACCGGGGGTTT	CASSHSGPSDRGF
TRBV23-1	NA	TRBJ2-6	NA	TGCGCCAGCAGTCCCGAGATCGCAAACTCTGGGGCCAACGTCCTGACTTTC	CASSPEIANSGANVLTF
TRBV19	NA	TRBJ2-7	NA	TGTGCCAGCAGGGGTGCCTACGAGCAGTACTTC	CASRGAYEQYF
TRBV5-4	NA	TRBJ1-5	once	TGTGCCAGCAGCTTGTCGGGTAGCAATCAGCCCCAGCATTTT	CASSLSGSNQPQHF
TRBV7-8	NA	TRBJ2-1	NA	TGTGCCAGCACTGCCCCCAGGGTGTTGACTTTGCGCAATGAGCAGTTCTTC	CASTAPRVLTLRNEQFF
TRBV19	NA	TRBJ2-2	NA	TGTGCCAGTACAGGGGGGCACGGTTCAACCGGGGAGCTGTTTTTT	CASTGGHGSTGELFF
TRBV6-5	TRBD2	TRBJ2-7	NA	TGTGCCGTCTCCCCCAGCGGGGTTCAATACGAGCAGTACTTC	CAVSPSGVQYEQYF
TRBV5-1	TRBD2	TRBJ2-7	NA	TGCGCCAGCAGCTTGGAGACACAAGCGGGAGGGCCGGGGGAGCAGTACTTC	CASSLETQAGGPGEQYF